A selection of T cell receptor beta chains follows, all from one sample in a study of shared clonotypes between healthy human individuals. Produced via immunoSEQ multiplex PCR; TCRdb's table is partial and in-frame only. The sample lists under 2.5 million clones, 92% occurring once. Sample: naive CD4+ T cells from PBMCs. The receptors derive from a man aged 18-30 years in good health. Some clones in this sample may be carry-over from other donors' samples. CDR3s include the opening cysteine and the closing phenylalanine or tryptophan. The D gene is left open where the match is weak. Clone size is given for some rows only: seen once, a few or many times, or a class if the clone is expanded.

J gene | V gene | D gene | clone size | CDR3 protein | CDR3 DNA
TRBJ1-4 | TRBV6-5 | TRBD1 | NA | CASRFSGTANEKLFF | TGTGCCAGCAGATTCTCCGGGACAGCGAATGAAAAACTGTTTTTT
TRBJ2-3 | TRBV5-1 | NA | NA | CASSLEKGSDTQYF | TGCGCCAGCAGCTTGGAGAAGGGGTCAGATACGCAGTATTTT
TRBJ1-2 | TRBV29-1 | NA | NA | CSVGEVPTTDYGYTF | TGCAGCGTTGGAGAGGTGCCAACCACAGACTATGGCTACACCTTC
TRBJ1-2 | TRBV7-9 | NA | NA | CASSSSRVSRRGYTF | TGTGCCAGCAGCTCCTCAAGGGTGTCCCGTCGTGGCTACACCTTC
TRBJ2-5 | TRBV4-1 | TRBD2 | NA | CASRNTRDYAYQETQYF | TGCGCCAGCAGAAATACCCGGGACTATGCCTACCAAGAGACCCAGTACTTC
TRBJ2-5 | TRBV2 | NA | NA | CASSGLAQETQYF | TGTGCCAGCAGTGGGTTAGCCCAAGAGACCCAGTACTTC
TRBJ1-5 | TRBV30 | NA | NA | CAWSVSRQSHSNQPQHF | TGTGCCTGGAGTGTATCTAGACAGTCGCATAGCAATCAGCCCCAGCATTTT
TRBJ2-6 | TRBV5-1 | NA | few | CASSLAYSGANVLTF | TGCGCCAGCAGCTTGGCCTACTCTGGGGCCAACGTCCTGACTTTC
TRBJ2-3 | TRBV30 | NA | NA | CAWSVVDSTDTQYF | TGTGCCTGGAGTGTAGTGGACAGCACAGATACGCAGTATTTT
TRBJ1-1 | TRBV7-8 | NA | few | CASSLEVSHSAPLEAFF | TGTGCCAGCAGCTTAGAAGTTAGCCACTCCGCCCCACTCGAAGCTTTCTTT
TRBJ2-5 | TRBV5-5 | TRBD2 | NA | CASSPRGAGEWQTQYF | TGTGCCAGCAGCCCCAGGGGAGCGGGAGAGTGGCAGACCCAGTACTTC
TRBJ2-7 | TRBV4-1 | NA | once | CASSQETPPRDEQYF | TGCGCCAGCAGCCAAGAGACTCCCCCGCGGGACGAGCAGTACTTC
TRBJ1-3 | TRBV19 | NA | NA | CASAGVGGNTIYF | TGTGCCAGTGCAGGGGTTGGAGGAAACACCATATATTTT
TRBJ2-3 | TRBV4-1 | TRBD2 | once | CASSQPLAGGGTDTQYF | TGCGCCAGCAGCCAACCCCTAGCGGGAGGGGGCACAGATACGCAGTATTTT
TRBJ1-5 | TRBV6-1 | NA | NA | CASSGGNQPQHF | TGTGCCAGCAGCGGCGGCAATCAGCCCCAGCATTTT
TRBJ1-3 | TRBV7-2 | NA | NA | CASSPNRAGPYGNTIYF | TGTGCCAGCAGCCCGAACAGGGCAGGACCCTATGGAAACACCATATATTTT
TRBJ2-7 | TRBV19 | TRBD2 | NA | CASRLRDSGSYEQYF | TGTGCCAGTAGACTGCGTGATAGCGGGAGTTACGAGCAGTACTTC
TRBJ2-1 | TRBV7-3 | TRBD2 | once | CASSLSGGHSYNEQFF | TGTGCCAGCAGCTTATCGGGGGGTCACTCCTACAATGAGCAGTTCTTC
TRBJ1-1 | TRBV27 | TRBD1 | NA | CASSRQGAVGTEAFF | TGTGCCAGCAGCCGACAGGGGGCGGTGGGCACTGAAGCTTTCTTT
TRBJ1-3 | TRBV9 | NA | once | CASSPPARGNTIYF | TGTGCCAGCAGCCCTCCGGCAAGAGGAAACACCATATATTTT
TRBJ2-1 | TRBV5-1 | TRBD2 | NA | CASSFWASGRGSGYNEQFF | TGCGCCAGCAGCTTTTGGGCTAGCGGGAGAGGATCAGGGTACAATGAGCAGTTCTTC
TRBJ1-1 | TRBV5-1 | TRBD1 | few | CASSLSLTGATEAFF | TGCGCCAGCAGCTTGTCGCTGACAGGGGCCACTGAAGCTTTCTTT
TRBJ2-2 | TRBV27 | NA | once | CASSSELGFTGELFF | TGTGCCAGCAGTTCCGAACTAGGATTCACCGGGGAGCTGTTTTTT
TRBJ2-7 | TRBV28 | TRBD2 | NA | CANSRGWGLADEQYF | TGTGCCAATTCAAGGGGGTGGGGACTAGCGGACGAGCAGTACTTC
TRBJ2-5 | TRBV2 | NA | once | CASTSDLQETQYF | TGTGCCAGCACCAGTGACTTACAAGAGACCCAGTACTTC
TRBJ2-7 | TRBV18 | TRBD2 | NA | CASSRAGDGEQYF | TGTGCCAGCTCACGAGCGGGAGATGGCGAGCAGTACTTC
TRBJ1-2 | TRBV5-1 | NA | few | CASSLEGGYGYTF | TGCGCCAGCAGCTTGGAAGGTGGATATGGCTACACCTTC
TRBJ1-5 | TRBV7-6 | NA | NA | CASSFGSGAGQPQHF | TGTGCCAGCAGCTTTGGGTCAGGGGCCGGTCAGCCCCAGCATTTT
TRBJ2-2 | TRBV28 | NA | NA | CASRESGGGELFF | TGTGCCAGTCGCGAGTCCGGTGGCGGGGAGCTGTTTTTT
TRBJ2-1 | TRBV5-8 | NA | NA | CASSSETLDNEQFF | TGTGCCAGCAGCTCCGAGACATTGGACAATGAGCAGTTCTTC
TRBJ2-5 | TRBV5-1 | NA | NA | CASSLVTDEETQYF | TGCGCCAGCAGCTTGGTCACAGACGAAGAGACCCAGTACTTC
TRBJ1-5 | TRBV28 | TRBD1 | NA | CASRPDREAQPQHF | TGTGCCAGCAGACCGGACAGGGAGGCACAGCCCCAGCATTTT
TRBJ1-2 | TRBV7-2 | TRBD1 | NA | CASSLQGASDGYTF | TGTGCCAGCAGTCTACAGGGGGCGTCAGATGGCTACACCTTC
TRBJ1-2 | TRBV6-1 | NA | NA | CASSEARYGYTF | TGTGCCAGCAGTGAAGCTCGTTATGGCTACACCTTC
TRBJ2-1 | TRBV5-1 | NA | NA | CASSLGTAHNEQFF | TGCGCCAGCAGCTTGGGGACCGCACACAATGAGCAGTTCTTC
TRBJ1-4 | TRBV6-6 | NA | once | CASSYRRSNEKLFF | TGTGCCAGCAGTTACAGGAGATCGAATGAAAAACTGTTTTTT
TRBJ2-6 | TRBV6-6 | TRBD1 | once | CASSYSQGAGANVLTF | TGTGCCAGCAGTTACTCTCAGGGGGCTGGGGCCAACGTCCTGACTTTC
TRBJ1-5 | TRBV27 | NA | NA | CASSLSGNIGQPQHF | TGTGCCAGCAGTTTATCAGGGAATATCGGTCAGCCCCAGCATTTT
TRBJ1-3 | TRBV6-5 | TRBD1 | NA | CASSYSTGTSGNTIYF | TGTGCCAGCAGTTACTCGACAGGGACCTCTGGAAACACCATATATTTT
TRBJ2-5 | TRBV5-1 | NA | once | CASSFSRVQETQYF | TGCGCCAGCAGCTTCAGCAGGGTCCAAGAGACCCAGTACTTC
TRBJ2-3 | TRBV4-2 | TRBD2 | NA | CASSHRLAGEVDTQYF | TGTGCCAGCAGCCATCGACTAGCGGGAGAGGTAGATACGCAGTATTTT
TRBJ1-2 | TRBV7-6 | NA | NA | CASSPAGVGYGYTF | TGTGCCAGCAGCCCGGCAGGAGTGGGCTATGGCTACACCTTC
TRBJ2-3 | TRBV19 | NA | NA | CASSLGSTDTQYF | TGTGCCAGTAGTTTGGGTAGCACAGATACGCAGTATTTT
TRBJ2-1 | TRBV7-2 | TRBD2 | NA | CASSLQSGSFNEQFF | TGTGCCAGCAGCTTACAAAGCGGGAGTTTTAATGAGCAGTTCTTC
TRBJ2-3 | TRBV25-1 | NA | NA | CASRRTDTQYF | TGTGCCAGCAGGAGGACAGATACGCAGTATTTT
TRBJ2-6 | TRBV5-4 | TRBD2 | NA | CASSQRLAGGRSGANVLTF | TGTGCCAGCAGCCAGCGACTAGCGGGAGGGAGGTCTGGGGCCAACGTCCTGACTTTC
TRBJ2-1 | TRBV15 | TRBD1 | NA | CATSSRDRPVGYNEQFF | TGTGCCACCAGCAGCCGGGACAGGCCGGTAGGCTACAATGAGCAGTTCTTC
TRBJ2-3 | TRBV6-5 | NA | NA | CASSPRRRGTDTQYF | TGTGCCAGCAGCCCCAGACGCCGCGGGACAGATACGCAGTATTTT
TRBJ2-1 | TRBV7-9 | NA | NA | CASRIQGGGVGNEQFF | TGTGCCAGCAGGATTCAGGGGGGCGGGGTAGGAAATGAGCAGTTCTTC
TRBJ2-5 | TRBV18 | TRBD1 | NA | CASSPPRTGEETQYF | TGTGCCAGCTCACCACCGCGGACAGGGGAAGAGACCCAGTACTTC
TRBJ1-4 | TRBV7-9 | TRBD1 | NA | CASSSSPGTAAGEKLFF | TGTGCCAGCAGCTCGAGTCCCGGGACAGCAGCTGGTGAAAAACTGTTTTTT
TRBJ1-2 | TRBV5-1 | TRBD1 | NA | CASSPQGGPSYYGYTF | TGCGCCAGCAGCCCACAGGGGGGACCCTCGTACTATGGCTACACCTTC
TRBJ1-4 | TRBV28 | TRBD1 | few | CASSGGTGPEKLFF | TGTGCCAGCAGTGGGGGGACAGGGCCGGAAAAACTGTTTTTT
TRBJ1-2 | TRBV18 | NA | NA | CASSPPRSRGYTF | TGTGCCAGCTCACCACCAAGGAGCCGGGGCTACACCTTC
TRBJ2-1 | TRBV7-3 | NA | NA | CASSLRTIGAGDSYNEQFF | TGTGCCAGCAGCTTAAGGACCATAGGGGCGGGCGACTCCTACAATGAGCAGTTCTTC
TRBJ1-4 | TRBV20-1 | NA | NA | CSASPGSKLFF | TGCAGTGCTTCCCCGGGGTCAAAACTGTTTTTT
TRBJ1-5 | TRBV4-1 | TRBD1 | NA | CASSQVGTGQVSNQPQHF | TGCGCCAGCAGCCAAGTCGGGACGGGACAGGTAAGCAATCAGCCCCAGCATTTT
TRBJ1-5 | TRBV25-1 | NA | few | CASSDSSGPQHF | TGTGCCAGCAGTGATTCGTCTGGGCCCCAGCATTTT
TRBJ1-2 | TRBV29-1 | NA | NA | CSVDDRLSYGYTF | TGCAGCGTTGATGACAGGCTTAGCTATGGCTACACCTTC
TRBJ2-7 | TRBV6-5 | TRBD1 | NA | CASSYSRGSYEQYF | TGTGCCAGCAGTTACTCCAGGGGGTCCTACGAGCAGTACTTC